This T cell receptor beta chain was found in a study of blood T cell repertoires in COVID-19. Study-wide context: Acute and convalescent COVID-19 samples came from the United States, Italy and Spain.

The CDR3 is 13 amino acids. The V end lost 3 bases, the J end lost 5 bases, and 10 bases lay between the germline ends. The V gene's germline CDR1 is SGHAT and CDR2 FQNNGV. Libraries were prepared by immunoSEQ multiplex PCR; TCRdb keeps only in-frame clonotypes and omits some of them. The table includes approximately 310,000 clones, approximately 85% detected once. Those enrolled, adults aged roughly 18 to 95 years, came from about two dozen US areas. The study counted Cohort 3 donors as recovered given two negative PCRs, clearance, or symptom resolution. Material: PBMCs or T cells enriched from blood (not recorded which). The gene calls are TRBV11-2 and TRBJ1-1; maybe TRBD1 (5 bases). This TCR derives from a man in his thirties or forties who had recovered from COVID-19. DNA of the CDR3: TGTGCCAGCAGCTTGGACACCGGAACTGAAGCTTTCTTT. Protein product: CASSLDTGTEAFF.